The entry below gives a single T cell receptor (beta chain) sequence along with its context. The table lists this clonotype with a few counts. Its antigen has not been determined. Per-base qualities were not stored, and no clone one base away is much larger. The donors were some 39 Caucasian individuals from Russia, aged 6 to 90 years, who were systemically healthy. Each donor gave roughly 9.5 milliliters of peripheral blood, collected into EDTA-treated Vacutainer tubes. Ficoll-Paque density-gradient centrifugation was used to isolate PBMCs, with at least 7 million per sample. Trizol reagent was used to extract total RNA from the PBMCs, yielding at least 5 micrograms per sample. The percentages of naive CD45RAhigh/CD27high T cells were determined by flow cytometry on a PBMC aliquot from every donor. These data come from a study of blood T cells in healthy people across ages (dated by TCRdb to the mid-2010s). Context from the whole study: Template switching captured roughly one uniquely barcoded TCR beta cDNA molecule per two T cells in model experiments. To track age-related changes in TCR beta repertoire diversity, the study relied on deep sequencing normalized with unique cDNA molecular identifiers. For two donors (one aged 18 to 29 and one aged 80 or older), the study analyzed two additional independent replicas of 1 million unique cDNA reads from the same blood draw. Four age groups were formed from the donors: young (average roughly 16 years), middle-aged (just under 40), aged (approximately 60) and long-lived (more than 75). To avoid experimental bias, donors of different ages were spread randomly across the sequencing lanes.

Receptor amplification or capture employed 5' RACE. Instrument on record: Illumina HiSeq 2500. A second PCR of about 6 to 11 cycles was performed with a sample-barcoded 5' primer and a J-beta primer mix. A template-switch 5' adaptor carrying 12 random nucleotides introduced a unique molecular identifier onto each TCR beta cDNA molecule. Each sample yielded at least 3 million CDR3-containing paired-end reads. The Mint cDNA synthesis kit, primed by a TRBC-specific oligonucleotide, was used to synthesize first-strand cDNA from all RNA. Following uracil-DNA glycosylase treatment, all cDNA underwent a first 18-cycle PCR with the universal primers M1SS and BC2_uni_R. The study's own analysis went as follows. Normalization of each sample was performed by random selection of 1 million high-quality reads, each carrying a distinct molecular identifier. Instead of being binned into consensus sequences, reads with shared molecular identifiers were discarded. MiTCR, run with a Q25 quality threshold and the strictest error-elimination algorithm, handled CDR3 identification, clonotype clustering and error correction. A nonparametric unseen species model using Euler transformation provided a lower-bound estimate of total TCR beta diversity. TCRdb passed the public sequencing reads through fastp at Q25 and MiXCR, retaining productive beta sequences. Merged by CDR3 protein, the rows form single entries marked with the most common genes and DNA. TCRdb, rather than the study authors, made the V and J calls. The sample profile shows roughly 930,000 distinct CDR3 sequences; around 46% of them were found once. The ten largest clones take up roughly an eighth of the sample.

The CDR3 runs 15 amino acids, cysteine and phenylalanine included. Only CDR3 DNA is held: 45 bases, read in frame from base 1. The germline V gene (reference sequence) yields DFQATT for CDR1 and SNEGSKA for CDR2. Here V drops 2 bases and J drops 5 bases, and the junction holds 9 bases not matched to any gene. The paper's findings and limits, for the study overall: As age increased, observed TCR beta diversity per million T cells dropped in a roughly linear way, and a significant reduction was already evident by age about 40. The percentage of naive T cells measured by flow cytometry correlated strongly with observed TCR beta diversity. Compared with the aged group, the long-lived group had more naive CD4+ T cells, fewer expanded clones and increased TCR diversity, a pattern suggesting age selection. Estimates of total diversity from one million sequenced T cells were regarded as lower bounds and underestimates. Donor CMV infection status was unknown, potentially confounding age-related changes in expanded clonotypes. Bulk unsorted PBMC profiling prevented conclusive comparison of naive and antigen-experienced compartments.

Material for sequencing was blood. The clonotype originates from a man aged 25 to 40 in good health. The chain is assembled from TRBV20-1 and TRBJ2-5, and TRBD1 aligns with 9 junction nucleotides. The nucleotide sequence reads TGCAGTGCTAGACAGAACAGGGGGCAAGGGGAGACCCAGTACTTC. This codes for CSARQNRGQGETQYF.